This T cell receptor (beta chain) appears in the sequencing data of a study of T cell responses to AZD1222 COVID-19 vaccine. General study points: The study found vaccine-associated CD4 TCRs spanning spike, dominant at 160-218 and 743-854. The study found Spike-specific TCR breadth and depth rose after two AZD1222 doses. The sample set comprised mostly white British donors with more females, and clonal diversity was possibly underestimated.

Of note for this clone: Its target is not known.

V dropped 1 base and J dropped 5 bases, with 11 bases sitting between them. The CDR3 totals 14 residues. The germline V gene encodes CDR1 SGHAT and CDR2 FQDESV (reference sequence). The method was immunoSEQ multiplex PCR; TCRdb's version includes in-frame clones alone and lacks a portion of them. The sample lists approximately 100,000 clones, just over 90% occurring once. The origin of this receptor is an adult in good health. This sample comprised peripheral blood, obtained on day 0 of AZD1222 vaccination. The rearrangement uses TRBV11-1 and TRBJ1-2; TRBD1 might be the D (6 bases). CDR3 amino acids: CASSLVGRGYGYTF. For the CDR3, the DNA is TGTGCCAGCAGCTTAGTTGGCAGGGGTTATGGCTACACCTTC.